A selection of T cell receptor beta chains follows, all from one sample in a study of shared clonotypes between healthy human individuals. The data were produced by immunoSEQ multiplex PCR, yet TCRdb's version contains in-frame clones alone and is incomplete. The repertoire holds about 490,000 clones, with 65% to 80% as singletons. Specimen: PBMCs. Source of these receptors: a woman aged 40 to 50 in good health. Some clones in this sample may be carry-over from other donors' samples. Each CDR3 is given with its conserved first and last residue. The order of the fields is V gene, clone size, D gene, J gene, CDR3 DNA, CDR3 protein. D genes are given only for firm matches. Clone size appears in some rows only: once, few, many, or a class for an expanded clone.

TRBV18	.	TRBD1	TRBJ2-7	TGTGCCAGCTCGGGACAGGCAGCCTACGAGCAGTACTTC	CASSGQAAYEQYF
TRBV7-9	.	TRBD2	TRBJ2-7	TGTGCCAGCAGCTTAGATACTGGGAGGGAGGAATTT	CASSLDTGREEF
TRBV7-9	few	TRBD1	TRBJ1-5	TGTGCCAGCAGCCATACAGGGGTGGATCAGCCCCAGCATTTT	CASSHTGVDQPQHF
TRBV2	.	TRBD2	TRBJ2-3	TGTGCCAGCAGGACTAGCGGAAGCACAGATACGCAGTATTTT	CASRTSGSTDTQYF
TRBV30	.	.	TRBJ2-1	TGTGCCTGGAGCCCGGGAAGGTCCTACAATGAGCAGTTCTTC	CAWSPGRSYNEQFF
TRBV7-9	.	.	TRBJ1-3	TGTGCCAGCAGCTTAGCGGTGGGTTCTACTCGTTTCGGAAACACCATATATTTT	CASSLAVGSTRFGNTIYF
TRBV29-1	many	.	TRBJ1-1	TGCAGCGGTCGACTCCGGGGAAACACTGAAGCTTTCTTT	CSGRLRGNTEAFF
TRBV2	many	.	TRBJ2-3	TGTGCCAGCAGAGGCGTTTTCGAGTCAGATACGCAGTATTTT	CASRGVFESDTQYF
TRBV10-3	.	.	TRBJ1-1	TGTGCCGCCGGGCTCTTGTACACTGAAGCTTTCTTT	CAAGLLYTEAFF
TRBV4-1	.	.	TRBJ2-1	TGCGCCAGCAGCCAAGATCGCGGGACCAGCTCCTACAATGAGCAGTTCTTC	CASSQDRGTSSYNEQFF
TRBV7-2	.	.	TRBJ1-1	TGTGCCAGCAGTAGGAGGTCGGACACTGAAGCTTTCTTT	CASSRRSDTEAFF
TRBV7-9	once	TRBD2	TRBJ2-7	TGTGCCAGCAGCCCTCCCCTAGCGGGGGCCTACGAGCAGTACTTC	CASSPPLAGAYEQYF
TRBV30	medium-sized	.	TRBJ1-4	TGTGCCTGGAGTGTACTCAGGGCGAGGGGCGAAAAACTGTTTTTT	CAWSVLRARGEKLFF
TRBV5-4	.	.	TRBJ1-2	TGTGCCAGCAGCCGGCCCTTAGCTAACTATGGCTACACCTTC	CASSRPLANYGYTF
TRBV27	.	.	TRBJ2-7	TGTGCCAGCAGTTTATCGGAGGACGGGTACTACGAGCAGTACTTC	CASSLSEDGYYEQYF
TRBV28	once	TRBD2	TRBJ2-5	TGTGCCAGCGGGTCAGCGGGAGCGGAGACCCAGTACTTC	CASGSAGAETQYF
TRBV28	once	.	TRBJ2-6	TGTGCCAGCACCCCTGGAGGCTCTGGGGCCAACGTCCTGACTTTC	CASTPGGSGANVLTF
TRBV9	once	.	TRBJ1-1	TGTGCCAGCAGCGTAACCCGCCGAGTGGGAAAGAACACTGAAGCTTTCTTT	CASSVTRRVGKNTEAFF
TRBV4-2	.	.	TRBJ1-4	TGTGCCAGCAGCCAAGAGGGGGAGCCGAATGAAAAACTGTTTTTT	CASSQEGEPNEKLFF
TRBV2	once	.	TRBJ1-5	TGTGCCAGCAGTGGCTCATTGGGTGGAAACAATCAGCCCCAGCATTTT	CASSGSLGGNNQPQHF
TRBV7-2	.	TRBD2	TRBJ2-1	TGTGCCAGCAGTTACCAGGGGCTAGCGGGAGTCAATGAGCAGTTCTTC	CASSYQGLAGVNEQFF
TRBV7-9	.	.	TRBJ2-1	TGTGCCAGCAGCTTATACGAGTGGAATGAGCAGTTCTTC	CASSLYEWNEQFF
TRBV19	once	.	TRBJ1-1	TGTGCCAGTAGTATAGGGGGGTGGAACACTGAAGCTTTCTTT	CASSIGGWNTEAFF
TRBV18	.	.	TRBJ2-3	TGTGCCAGCTCACCCCTAGCAGGAGCAGATACGCAGTATTTT	CASSPLAGADTQYF
TRBV2	.	.	TRBJ2-6	TGTGCCAGCAGTGTAAACGGGAGAGGGGTTGGGGCCAACGTCCTGACTTTC	CASSVNGRGVGANVLTF
TRBV4-2	.	TRBD1	TRBJ1-2	TGTGCCAGCAGCCAAGATTGGCCATTATCGACAGGGCCTAACTATGGCTACACCTTC	CASSQDWPLSTGPNYGYTF
TRBV28	.	.	TRBJ2-7	TGTGCCAGCAGCTCTGGTGGGAGCGACTCCTACGAGCAGTACTTC	CASSSGGSDSYEQYF
TRBV7-2	.	.	TRBJ1-4	TGTGCCAGCAGCTTACCCGTTTTCGAAGGGAGTGGAGAAAAACTGTTTTTT	CASSLPVFEGSGEKLFF
TRBV11-2	.	TRBD2	TRBJ2-5	TGTGCCAGCAGCCTCCGAGCTCGGGGACTAGCGGGAGTAGAGCAGTACTTC	CASSLRARGLAGVEQYF
TRBV29-1	.	.	TRBJ1-3	TGCAGCGTTCTCTCAAGTGGAAACACCATATATTTT	CSVLSSGNTIYF
TRBV29-1	.	TRBD2	TRBJ2-1	TGCAGCGCCTACCGGGCGGCGGGAGGTTACAATGAGCAGTTCTTC	CSAYRAAGGYNEQFF
TRBV11-2	.	TRBD2	TRBJ2-7	TGTGCCAGCAGCTTGGGGGGACTAGCGGGAGCTAGGGAGCAGTACTTC	CASSLGGLAGAREQYF
TRBV19	.	.	TRBJ1-1	TGTGCCAGTAGTCGGAGGGAGGTGAACACTGAAGCTTTCTTT	CASSRREVNTEAFF
TRBV28	.	.	TRBJ1-2	TGTGCCAGCAGTTCCGCTCGGCGTGGCTACACCTTC	CASSSARRGYTF
TRBV6-6	once	.	TRBJ1-4	TGTGCCAGCAGTCGGGACCATCTTGGTGAAAAACTGTTTTTT	CASSRDHLGEKLFF
TRBV4-1	.	TRBD2	TRBJ2-1	TGCGCCAGCAGCCAAGAATGGGGACTAGCGGGAGGTGAGCAGTTCTTC	CASSQEWGLAGGEQFF
TRBV19	.	.	TRBJ1-2	TGTGCCAGTAGTATAGTCGGGCCGGCTAACTATGGCTACACCTTC	CASSIVGPANYGYTF
TRBV7-2	.	TRBD2	TRBJ2-7	TGTGCCAGCAGCCCTACTAGCGGGCACCCCTACGAGCAGTACTTC	CASSPTSGHPYEQYF
TRBV11-2	.	TRBD2	TRBJ2-7	TGTGCCAGCAGTTCCGGGACTAGCGGCCGCGGGGACTTC	CASSSGTSGRGDF
TRBV10-1	.	.	TRBJ2-7	TGCGCCAGCAGTGAGTCGATGGGGACACGGAAGGCCGGGGTCGCCTACGAGCAGTACTTC	CASSESMGTRKAGVAYEQYF
TRBV28	.	TRBD1	TRBJ2-5	TGTGCCAGCAGTTGGGACAGGGTCGACGAGACCCAGTACTTC	CASSWDRVDETQYF
TRBV4-1	.	.	TRBJ2-6	TGCGCCAGCAGCCAAGCAGGGTTTGGGGCCAACGTCCTGACTTTC	CASSQAGFGANVLTF
TRBV10-3	.	.	TRBJ2-7	TGTGCCGCGCACCCAGCGGGTGAATCATACGAGCAGTACTTC	CAAHPAGESYEQYF
TRBV7-3	once	.	TRBJ2-2	TGTGCCAGCAGCTTAAGGTCCGGGATAAACACCGGGGAGCTGTTTTTT	CASSLRSGINTGELFF
TRBV10-2	.	TRBD1	TRBJ2-5	TGCGCCAGCAGGACAGGGGTCGAGACCCAGTACTTC	CASRTGVETQYF
TRBV11-2	.	TRBD1	TRBJ2-1	TGTGCCAGCAGCAGGGACAGGGGCCGTGGAAACAATGAGCAGTTCTTC	CASSRDRGRGNNEQFF
TRBV30	.	.	TRBJ1-2	TGTGCCTGGAGTACCCCTACAGGCTATGGCTACACCTTC	CAWSTPTGYGYTF
TRBV7-9	.	TRBD1	TRBJ2-1	TGTGCCAGCAGCTCCTCCGGGACAGGGTTTGAAGGTGAGCAGTTCTTC	CASSSSGTGFEGEQFF
TRBV7-2	.	.	TRBJ2-1	TGTGCCAGCAGCCTACGTACTAGCCTTCCTACGTCCTACAATGAGCAGTTCTTC	CASSLRTSLPTSYNEQFF
TRBV6-1	many	.	TRBJ2-1	TGTGCCAGCAGCGCCGGGACATGGTCCTACAATGAGCAGTTCTTC	CASSAGTWSYNEQFF
TRBV6-6	.	TRBD1	TRBJ1-4	TGTGCCAGCAGAATGGGACAGGGGTCAGAAAAACTGTTTTTT	CASRMGQGSEKLFF
TRBV6-5	.	TRBD1	TRBJ1-1	TGTGCCAGCAGTTACTCAGGGACAGGTGACACTGAAGCTTTCTTT	CASSYSGTGDTEAFF
TRBV5-1	.	.	TRBJ2-7	TGCGCCAGCAGCTTGGGTGACAGAGCCTACGAGCAGTACTTC	CASSLGDRAYEQYF
TRBV30	.	.	TRBJ2-1	TGTGCCTGGAGTCATACCCCGACTGGACGGTACAATGAGCAGTTCTTC	CAWSHTPTGRYNEQFF
TRBV5-6	.	.	TRBJ1-1	TGTGCCAGCAGCTTGGGACAGCGGGGCACTGAAGCTTTCTTT	CASSLGQRGTEAFF
TRBV7-6	.	TRBD2	TRBJ2-1	TGTGCCAGCAGCCCCCGACTCCGCGGGGGGGAGCAGTTCTTC	CASSPRLRGGEQFF
TRBV7-2	.	.	TRBJ2-3	TGTGCCAGCAGCTTACGTGGGGGAGTGTGGGGTACGCAGTATTTT	CASSLRGGVWGTQYF
TRBV5-1	.	.	TRBJ2-3	TGCGCCAGCATGAGGCGGGAAGGGGCAGATACGCAGTATTTT	CASMRREGADTQYF
TRBV10-3	once	.	TRBJ2-7	TGTGCCATCAGTGAGGGACAGCTCTACGAGCAGTACTTC	CAISEGQLYEQYF